The source of this TCR beta chain is a study of cytomegalovirus exposure and HLA in healthy donors. Whole-study findings and limits: Reported findings show TCR beta sequences accurately forecast HLA-A and HLA-B alleles in most subjects. Earlier analysis looked at TCR beta V segments, and most were productive about 90% or about 30% of the time.

V gave up 5 bases and J gave up 1 base, with 17 bases separating them. The CDR3 loop spans 16 amino acids. Germline-derived CDR1 and CDR2 are SGHTA and FQGNSA. PCR amplification relied on 60 Vbeta primers (plus 13 Jbeta primers). TCRdb's table, derived via immunoSEQ multiplex PCR, lists solely in-frame clones and lacks some. Among about 64,000 clones listed, about three quarters were seen once. This clone was seen only a few times. What it binds is not known. V and J are TRBV7-2 and TRBJ2-5, with D possibly TRBD1 on 8 matching bases. Input material: PBMCs. The receptor comes from a male donor in good health and CMV-seropositive. The chain's CDR3 is CASSVTGGGTQETQYF. The CDR3 DNA reads as TGTGCCAGCAGCGTAACAGGGGGGGGGACCCAAGAGACCCAGTACTTC.